This is a list of T cell receptor beta chains from one sample in a study of blood T cell repertoires in COVID-19. Repertoires were generated with immunoSEQ multiplex PCR, while TCRdb's copy carries only in-frame clones and drops some. Of 400,000 to 500,000 clones in the sample, around 86% are singletons; the top ten hold around 1.4%. Sequencing was carried out using peripheral blood. These receptors were obtained from a woman in her thirties with active or convalescent COVID-19. CDR3s include the opening cysteine and the closing phenylalanine or tryptophan. The D gene is left open where the match is weak. Clone size appears in some rows only: once, few, many, or a class for an expanded clone.

d_gene,abundance,j_gene,len,v_gene,CDR3nt,CDR3aa
NA,NA,TRBJ1-1,16,TRBV5-6,TGTGCCAGCAGCTATACATCGACAGTCCTAGGCACTGAAGCTTTCTTT,CASSYTSTVLGTEAFF
NA,NA,TRBJ1-2,16,TRBV4-2,TGTGCCAGCAGCCAAGTTCGAGCCACAGTGGACTATGGCTACACCTTC,CASSQVRATVDYGYTF
NA,NA,TRBJ1-6,17,TRBV11-2,TGTGCCAGCAGCCCGATGAGTATGGGGCAGGTCAACTCACCCCTCCACTTT,CASSPMSMGQVNSPLHF
TRBD1,NA,TRBJ1-2,14,TRBV4-2,TGTGCCAGCGTACCCGGGACAGGGGTATTTGGCTACACCTTC,CASVPGTGVFGYTF
TRBD1,NA,TRBJ1-4,17,TRBV7-6,TGTGCCAGCAGCTTAGAACAGGGGAGTGGAACTAATGAAAAACTGTTTTTT,CASSLEQGSGTNEKLFF
TRBD2,NA,TRBJ2-7,14,TRBV20-1,TGCAGTGCTAGTGAGCGGGGGGGAAAGTACGAGCAGTACTTC,CSASERGGKYEQYF
NA,NA,TRBJ1-5,13,TRBV12-3/TRBV12-4,TGTGCCAGCAACGACAGGCCTAATCAGCCCCAGCATTTT,CASNDRPNQPQHF
NA,NA,TRBJ2-3,18,TRBV5-6,TGTGCCAGCAGCCGCGAAGAGGCCTACCGACTAGTAACAGATACGCAGTATTTT,CASSREEAYRLVTDTQYF
TRBD2,NA,TRBJ2-2,16,TRBV7-2,TGTGCCAGCAGCTTAGGACTAGCGGGAGTGGCCGGGGAGCTGTTTTTT,CASSLGLAGVAGELFF
TRBD1,NA,TRBJ1-1,15,TRBV19,TGTGCCAGTAGTGCACAGGGGAGGTATAACACTGAAGCTTTCTTT,CASSAQGRYNTEAFF
TRBD1,NA,TRBJ2-3,14,TRBV2,TGTGCCAGCAGTGCCCCGGGACAGGGAGATACGCAGTATTTT,CASSAPGQGDTQYF
TRBD1,NA,TRBJ1-2,14,TRBV11-2,TGTGCCAGCAGCTCCGTACAGGGGTTTCCGGGCTACACCTTC,CASSSVQGFPGYTF
NA,NA,TRBJ1-2,14,TRBV4-1,TGCGCCAGCAGCCAAGATGGGGCGTACTATGGCTACACCTTC,CASSQDGAYYGYTF
TRBD1,once,TRBJ1-6,15,TRBV7-2,TGTGCCAGCAGCTTAGAGGGGGCTTTGACTTCACCCCTCCACTTT,CASSLEGALTSPLHF
NA,NA,TRBJ1-1,15,TRBV19,TGTGCCAGTAGTATAGGATTCCCAGGGGACACTGAAGCTTTCTTT,CASSIGFPGDTEAFF
TRBD1,NA,TRBJ2-7,15,TRBV6-2/TRBV6-3,TGTGCCAGCAGTCCCCCGAACAGGGGGCGCGACGAGCAGTACTTC,CASSPPNRGRDEQYF
NA,NA,TRBJ1-2,12,TRBV6-1,TGTGCCAGCAGTGAACAGGGAGGTGGCTACACCTTC,CASSEQGGGYTF
NA,NA,TRBJ1-1,11,TRBV29-1,TGCAGCGTTGCACTACCCACTGAAGCTTTCTTT,CSVALPTEAFF
TRBD1,NA,TRBJ1-2,17,TRBV29-1,TGCAGCGTTGTGGGACAGGGCGGGTTGGAGTATAAGTATGGCTACACCTTC,CSVVGQGGLEYKYGYTF
TRBD2,NA,TRBJ2-1,19,TRBV7-9,TGTGCCAGCAGCCCGCGGGAAGGCGTAGGGCGGGGGGGCCTCAATGAGCAGTTCTTC,CASSPREGVGRGGLNEQFF
NA,once,TRBJ2-1,18,TRBV7-9,TGTGCCAGCAGCTTAGTCGCGCCCGAGAAACTCTCCTACAATGAGCAGTTCTTC,CASSLVAPEKLSYNEQFF
TRBD1,NA,TRBJ1-2,16,TRBV19,TGTGCCAGTAGTATAGAGGTCCGGGGGACAGCAAATGGCTACACCTTC,CASSIEVRGTANGYTF
NA,NA,TRBJ2-7,13,TRBV28,TGTGCCAGCAACGCCAGGGGGGTTGACGAGCAGTACTTC,CASNARGVDEQYF
NA,NA,TRBJ2-7,14,TRBV7-9,TGTGCCAGCAGCCTGGTCGGGGACTTCTACGAGCAGTACTTC,CASSLVGDFYEQYF
NA,NA,TRBJ1-1,13,TRBV6-5,TGTGCCAGCAGTTATAGTCGAAGCACTGAAGCTTTCTTT,CASSYSRSTEAFF
TRBD1,NA,TRBJ1-2,14,TRBV6-6,TGTGCCAGCTGTCCGGGACAGACAACCTATGGCTACACCTTC,CASCPGQTTYGYTF
NA,NA,TRBJ2-1,14,TRBV7-9,TGTGCCAGCAGCCCGACTGCGGGTTACAATGAGCAGTTCTTC,CASSPTAGYNEQFF
NA,once,TRBJ1-1,14,TRBV5-4,TGTGCCAGCAGTAGAATGGCCGGGGACACTGAAGCTTTCTTT,CASSRMAGDTEAFF
NA,NA,TRBJ2-7,15,TRBV4-1,TGCGCCAGCAGCCAAGCATCCGGGGGTTACTACGAGCAGTACTTC,CASSQASGGYYEQYF
TRBD1,few,TRBJ1-1,19,TRBV3-1/TRBV3-2,TGTGCCAGCAGCCAAGTCTACGACAGGGGGCTCGTTAAGGGAACTGAAGCTTTCTTT,CASSQVYDRGLVKGTEAFF
TRBD1,NA,TRBJ2-7,14,TRBV2,TGTGCCAGCGTGAGGTCAGGGGGCCCTTACGAGCAGTACTTC,CASVRSGGPYEQYF
TRBD1,NA,TRBJ2-7,15,TRBV5-6,TGTGCCAGCAGTCTGGGACAGGGGACTTTCTACGAGCAGTACTTC,CASSLGQGTFYEQYF
TRBD2,NA,TRBJ2-1,15,TRBV5-1,TGCGCCAGCAGCGAAACTAGCGCCTCCTACAATGAGCAGTTCTTC,CASSETSASYNEQFF
NA,NA,TRBJ2-2,16,TRBV6-1,TGTGCCAGCAGTGAATCTCGAGGCGGGGTGCGTTGGGAGCTGTTTTTT,CASSESRGGVRWELFF
TRBD1,NA,TRBJ2-7,15,TRBV29-1,TGCAGCGTTGAAGTACCGGGACAGGGTTCCTACGAGCAGTACTTC,CSVEVPGQGSYEQYF
NA,NA,TRBJ2-1,12,TRBV3-1/TRBV3-2,TGTGCCAGCAGCCAAGTGGCCAATGAGCAGTTCTTC,CASSQVANEQFF
TRBD1,few,TRBJ1-5,15,TRBV5-1,TGCGCCAGCAGCATGGGGACAGGGAACAATCAGCCCCAGCATTTT,CASSMGTGNNQPQHF
TRBD1,NA,TRBJ2-3,13,TRBV5-5,TGTGCCAGCAGCTTTGACAGGGCAGATACGCAGTATTTT,CASSFDRADTQYF
NA,once,TRBJ2-1,15,TRBV30,TGTGCCTGGAGTGTTGTCGCTAGCTCTGGCAATGAGCAGTTCTTC,CAWSVVASSGNEQFF
NA,NA,TRBJ2-3,14,TRBV10-2,TGCGCCAGATTCGGTAGCCGAGTCACAGATACGCAGTATTTT,CARFGSRVTDTQYF
TRBD1,NA,TRBJ1-5,18,TRBV5-6,TGTGCCAGCAGCCTATCCGGGACAGGGGTTAGGAGCAATCAGCCCCAGCATTTT,CASSLSGTGVRSNQPQHF
TRBD2,NA,TRBJ2-7,12,TRBV13,TGTGCCAGCAGCTTGGGGCGGGGGGCCGAGTACTTC,CASSLGRGAEYF
NA,NA,TRBJ2-7,13,TRBV5-1,TGCGCCAGCAGTTCGACAGTTGCCTACGAGCAGTACTTC,CASSSTVAYEQYF
NA,NA,TRBJ2-5,12,TRBV6-5,TGTGCCAGCAGCCAGGACAAAGAGACCCAGTACTTC,CASSQDKETQYF
TRBD1,once,TRBJ2-5,14,TRBV7-9,TGTGCCAGCAGCCTTGAGGACAGGGGAAAGACCCAGTACTTC,CASSLEDRGKTQYF
TRBD2,NA,TRBJ2-7,17,TRBV2,TGTGCCAGCAGTGAACCCTTTGGACTAGCGGGGGGTTACGAGCAGTACTTC,CASSEPFGLAGGYEQYF
TRBD1,NA,TRBJ1-2,15,TRBV11-2,TGTGCCAGCAGCTCCCAACAGGGGGCGAACTATGGCTACACCTTC,CASSSQQGANYGYTF
NA,NA,TRBJ2-7,13,TRBV6-5,TGTGCCAGCAGGGACGGACAGTATTACGAGCAGTACTTC,CASRDGQYYEQYF
NA,NA,TRBJ2-5,15,TRBV3-1/TRBV3-2,TGTGCCAGCAGCCCTGCGACCGTCAGCGGGGAGACCCAGTACTTC,CASSPATVSGETQYF
NA,NA,TRBJ1-6,16,TRBV30,TGTGCCTGGAGTATTACGACAGGACCCTATAATTCACCCCTCCACTTT,CAWSITTGPYNSPLHF